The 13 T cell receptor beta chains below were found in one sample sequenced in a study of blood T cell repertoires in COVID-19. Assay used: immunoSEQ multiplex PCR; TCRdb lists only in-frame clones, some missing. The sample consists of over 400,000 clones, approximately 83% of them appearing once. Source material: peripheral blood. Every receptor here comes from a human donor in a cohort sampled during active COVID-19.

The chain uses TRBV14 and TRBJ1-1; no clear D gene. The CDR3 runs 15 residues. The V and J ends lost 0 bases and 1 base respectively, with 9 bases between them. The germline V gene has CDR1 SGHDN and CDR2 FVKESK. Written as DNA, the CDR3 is TGTGCCAGCAGCCAAGATAGGCCAGGGAACACTGAAGCTTTCTTT. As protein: CASSQDRPGNTEAFF.

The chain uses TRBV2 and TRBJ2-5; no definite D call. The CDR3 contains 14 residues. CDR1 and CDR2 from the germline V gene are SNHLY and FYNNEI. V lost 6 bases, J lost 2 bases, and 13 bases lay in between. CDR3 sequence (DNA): TGTGCCAGCAGCCAAGAGGTGGGTCAAGAGACCCAGTACTTC. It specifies CASSQEVGQETQYF. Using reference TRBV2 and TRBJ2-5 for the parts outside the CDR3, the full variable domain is EPEVTQTPSHQVTQMGQEVILRCVPISNHLYFYWYRQILGQKVEFLVSFYNNEISEKSEIFDDQFSVERPDGSNFTLKIRSTKLEDSAMYFCASSQEVGQETQYFGPGTRLLVL.

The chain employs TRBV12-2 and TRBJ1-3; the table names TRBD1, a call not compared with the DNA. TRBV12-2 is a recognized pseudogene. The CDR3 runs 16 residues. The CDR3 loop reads CASRFPPGTAGNTIYF. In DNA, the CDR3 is TGTGCAAGTCGCTTCCCTCCAGGGACAGCTGGAAACACCATATATTTT.

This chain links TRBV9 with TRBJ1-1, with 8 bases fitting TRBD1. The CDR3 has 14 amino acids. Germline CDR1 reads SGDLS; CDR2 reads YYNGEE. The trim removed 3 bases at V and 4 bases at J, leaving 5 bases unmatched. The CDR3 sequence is CASSAWQGATEAFF. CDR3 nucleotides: TGTGCCAGCAGCGCCTGGCAGGGGGCCACTGAAGCTTTCTTT.

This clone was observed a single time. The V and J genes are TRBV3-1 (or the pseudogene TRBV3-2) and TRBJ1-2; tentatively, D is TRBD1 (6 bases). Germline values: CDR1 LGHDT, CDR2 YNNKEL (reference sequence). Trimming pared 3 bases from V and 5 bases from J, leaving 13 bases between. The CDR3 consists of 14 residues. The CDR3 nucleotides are TGTGCCAGCAGCCATAATAAGGGGGGGTATGGCTACACCTTC. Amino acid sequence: CASSHNKGGYGYTF.

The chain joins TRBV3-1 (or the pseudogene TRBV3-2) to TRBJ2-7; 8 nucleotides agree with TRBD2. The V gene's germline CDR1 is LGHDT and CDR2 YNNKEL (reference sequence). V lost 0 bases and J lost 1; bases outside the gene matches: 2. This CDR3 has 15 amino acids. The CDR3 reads CASSQDGTRSYEQYF. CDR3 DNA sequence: TGTGCCAGCAGCCAAGATGGGACTAGGTCCTACGAGCAGTACTTC.

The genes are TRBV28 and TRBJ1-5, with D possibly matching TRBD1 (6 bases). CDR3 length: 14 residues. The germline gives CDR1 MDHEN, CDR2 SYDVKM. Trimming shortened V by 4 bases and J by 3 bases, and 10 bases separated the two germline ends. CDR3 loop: CASSSDSLNQPQHF. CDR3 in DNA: TGTGCCAGCAGTTCGGACAGCCTCAATCAGCCCCAGCATTTT.

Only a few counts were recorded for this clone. The DNA for the CDR3 is TGTGCCACCAGCAGAGATTCTGAAGGGAGATTTATTGGGACTAGCGTTAATGAGCAGTTCTTC. Translating it yields CATSRDSEGRFIGTSVNEQFF. This chain uses TRBV15 with TRBJ2-1; TRBD2 aligns across 10 bases. V was pared by 0 bases and J by 7 bases, with 21 bases of the junction left unmatched. Germline V CDR1 and CDR2: LNHNV, YYDKDF (reference sequence). The CDR3 length is 21 residues.

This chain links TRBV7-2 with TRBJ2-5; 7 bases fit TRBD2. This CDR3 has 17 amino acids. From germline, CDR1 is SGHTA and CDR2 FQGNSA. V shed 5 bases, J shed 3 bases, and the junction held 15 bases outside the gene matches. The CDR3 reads CASSPNPLGGGKETQYF. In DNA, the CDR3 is TGTGCCAGCAGCCCGAACCCTCTTGGGGGGGGAAAAGAGACCCAGTACTTC.

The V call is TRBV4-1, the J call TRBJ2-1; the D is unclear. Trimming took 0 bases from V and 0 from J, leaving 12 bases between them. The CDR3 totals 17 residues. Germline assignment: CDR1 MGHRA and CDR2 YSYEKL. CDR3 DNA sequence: TGCGCCAGCAGCCAAGAATCCGGCAGGCTCTCCTACAATGAGCAGTTCTTC. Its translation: CASSQESGRLSYNEQFF.

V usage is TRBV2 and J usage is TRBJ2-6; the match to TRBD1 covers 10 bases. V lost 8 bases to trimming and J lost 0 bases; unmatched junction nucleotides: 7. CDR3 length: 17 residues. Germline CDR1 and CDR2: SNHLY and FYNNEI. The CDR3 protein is CASLPGQGVSGANVLTF. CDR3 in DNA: TGTGCCAGCCTTCCTGGACAGGGGGTCTCTGGGGCCAACGTCCTGACTTTC.

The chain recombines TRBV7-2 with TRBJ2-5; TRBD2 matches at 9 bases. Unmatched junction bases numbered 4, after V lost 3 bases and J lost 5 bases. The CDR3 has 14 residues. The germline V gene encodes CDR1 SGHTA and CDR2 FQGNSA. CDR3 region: CASSFSGGAETQYF. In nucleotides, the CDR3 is TGTGCCAGCAGCTTTAGCGGGGGCGCGGAGACCCAGTACTTC.

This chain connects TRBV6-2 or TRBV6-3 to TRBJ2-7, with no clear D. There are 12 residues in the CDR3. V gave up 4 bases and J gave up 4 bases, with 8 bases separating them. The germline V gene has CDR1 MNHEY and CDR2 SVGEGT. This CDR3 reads CASSSFRYEQYF. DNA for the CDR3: TGTGCCAGCAGTTCCTTCAGATACGAGCAGTACTTC.